One T cell receptor (beta chain) is described in this entry. Its antigen is not known. The data originate from a study of T cell repertoires in aging, cancer and after chemotherapy. CDR3 length: 15 residues. Germline CDR1 is DFQATT and CDR2 is SNEGSKA (reference sequence). Unmatched junction bases numbered 10, after V lost 3 bases and J lost 4 bases. The study, taken as a whole, reports: In cancer patients, declining TCR diversity with age involved lost richness and lost evenness. Untreated cancer patients had significantly lower blood TCR diversity than age-matched healthy donors.

The template was genomic DNA from peripheral blood, not RNA. Rearranged V-D-J TRB sequences were amplified with a mixed TRB-A/B primer pool. TCRdb re-derived calls from the multiplex PCR reads in MiXCR, one entry per CDR3 protein. The sample carries about 770 distinct CDR3 sequences, 85% to 90% recorded once. This clonotype was sampled from a human donor with a solid tumor. The sample taken for sequencing was blood. V usage is TRBV20-1 and J usage is TRBJ2-5, with 8 bases aligning to TRBD2. The CDR3 protein is CSARGWREDPETQYF. Written as DNA, the CDR3 is TGCAGTGCTAGGGGTTGGCGGGAGGACCCAGAGACCCAGTACTTC.